These T cell receptor beta chains were read from a single sample in a study of cytomegalovirus exposure and HLA in healthy donors. Profiling relied on immunoSEQ multiplex PCR, and the TCRdb table lists in-frame clones only, not all of them. In the table there are about 140,000 clones, 70% to 85% of which are singletons. Material: PBMCs. The receptors shown here come from a male donor in good health and CMV-seronegative. CDR3s include the opening cysteine and the closing phenylalanine or tryptophan. A D gene is named only where the DNA matches it firmly. Size is stated for part of the rows, as once, few or many counts, or as a class when the clone is expanded.

>TRBJ2-1|13|TRBD2|TRBV28|-
TGTGCCAGCCGCGGGAGGATTTACAATGAGCAGTTCTTC
CASRGRIYNEQFF
>TRBJ2-7|14|TRBD2|TRBV27|once
TGTGCCAGCAGAAGCGGGAGCTTATTCTACGAGCAGTACTTC
CASRSGSLFYEQYF
>TRBJ1-5|12|TRBD1|TRBV19|-
TGTGCCAGCGGGGACAGGGCTCAGCCCCAGCATTTT
CASGDRAQPQHF
>TRBJ2-7|15|TRBD2|TRBV19|-
TGTGCCAGTAGTATTCCCACTAGCGGCTCCTACGAGCAGTACTTC
CASSIPTSGSYEQYF
>TRBJ1-2|16|TRBD1|TRBV25-1|-
TGTGCCAGCAGTGACCCCGGACAGGGGACGGTGGCTGGCTACACCTTC
CASSDPGQGTVAGYTF
>TRBJ1-1|13|TRBD1|TRBV6-6|-
TGTGCCAGCCTCGACAGGGGATGGACTGAAGCTTTCTTT
CASLDRGWTEAFF
>TRBJ1-5|15|-|TRBV4-3|few
TGCGCCAGCAGCCAAGTTTGGGCGGGGAATCAGCCCCAGCATTTT
CASSQVWAGNQPQHF
>TRBJ2-1|15|TRBD1|TRBV6-6|-
TGTGCCAGCAGTTGCCCTCGGACAGGGGGGGATGAGCAGTTCTTC
CASSCPRTGGDEQFF
>TRBJ1-1|13|-|TRBV19|-
TGTGCCAGTAATCAGGGCGGACACACTGAAGCTTTCTTT
CASNQGGHTEAFF
>TRBJ2-7|17|TRBD2|TRBV5-1|-
TGCGCCAGCAGTCTAGCCGGGACTAGCGGGAGGGCCAGGGAGCAGTACTTC
CASSLAGTSGRAREQYF
>TRBJ2-5|17|TRBD2|TRBV4-1|-
TGCGCCAGCAGCCCCCAGGGAGCGGGAGGGCCACAAGAGACCCAGTACTTC
CASSPQGAGGPQETQYF
>TRBJ2-3|14|-|TRBV27|-
TGTGCCAGCAGTTTATCGAACTCCCCAGATACGCAGTATTTT
CASSLSNSPDTQYF
>TRBJ2-7|14|-|TRBV30|-
TGTGCCTGGAGTCAGGGTCGGCCAGTTGGTGAGCAGTACTTC
CAWSQGRPVGEQYF
>TRBJ1-1|16|-|TRBV7-2|-
TGTGCCAGCAGCTTGATTCAGGGGTTCGGGGTCGCTGAAGCTTTCTTT
CASSLIQGFGVAEAFF
>TRBJ2-2|11|-|TRBV7-3|-
TGTGCCAGCAGCTCTACCGGGGAGCTGTTTTTT
CASSSTGELFF
>TRBJ1-1|15|-|TRBV4-1|few
TGCGCCAGCAGCCAAGGCGCCAGGGAGGCCACTGAAGCTTTCTTT
CASSQGAREATEAFF
>TRBJ2-7|15|TRBD1|TRBV18|-
TGTGCCAGCCTACCGGGACAGGGGTATTTCTACGAGCAGTACTTC
CASLPGQGYFYEQYF
>TRBJ1-5|13|-|TRBV7-9|-
TGTGCCAGCAGCATTAGCGGGTCTCAGCCCCAGCATTTT
CASSISGSQPQHF
>TRBJ1-5|14|-|TRBV6-6|-
TGTGCCAGCAGTTATGGGCAGACCAATCAGCCCCAGCATTTT
CASSYGQTNQPQHF
>TRBJ1-1|13|-|TRBV9|-
TGTGCCAGCAGCGTAGGAGCAGGCACTGAAGCTTTCTTT
CASSVGAGTEAFF
>TRBJ1-1|13|TRBD1|TRBV27|-
TGTGCCAGCAGTATAAACAGGGGGCAGGAAGCTTTCTTT
CASSINRGQEAFF
>TRBJ2-5|14|-|TRBV9|-
TGTGCCAGCAGCGCCCAGGGTAGAAAAGAGACCCAGTACTTC
CASSAQGRKETQYF
>TRBJ2-7|13|-|TRBV2|-
TGTGCCAGCAGCGACGGGGGGCCCTACGAGCAGTACTTC
CASSDGGPYEQYF
>TRBJ2-1|15|TRBD2|TRBV28|-
TGTGCCAGCAGTGGCGGACTAGCGGCTTACAATGAGCAGTTCTTC
CASSGGLAAYNEQFF
>TRBJ1-5|16|-|TRBV18|-
TGTGCCAGCTCACCCGACACAGGGATTAGCAATCAGCCCCAGCATTTT
CASSPDTGISNQPQHF
>TRBJ2-7|13|TRBD2|TRBV2|once
TGTGCCAGCAGGACTAGCGGGACCTACGAGCAGTACTTC
CASRTSGTYEQYF
>TRBJ1-4|15|-|TRBV13|once
TGTGCCAGCAGCCCAGCAAGAGTGGGGAGTGAAAAACTGTTTTTT
CASSPARVGSEKLFF
>TRBJ2-1|15|TRBD2|TRBV5-4|-
TGTGCCAGCAGCTTGGGAGGCGGGAGGGCAAGGGAGCAGTTCTTC
CASSLGGGRAREQFF
>TRBJ2-7|12|-|TRBV5-4|-
TGTGCCAGCAGCTTGGACACCTACGAGCAGTACTTC
CASSLDTYEQYF
>TRBJ2-1|13|-|TRBV6-5|once
TGTGCCAGCAAGCCAGGGACCTACAATGAGCAGTTCTTC
CASKPGTYNEQFF
>TRBJ2-5|13|-|TRBV5-1|-
TGCGCCAGCAGCTTACCGGGATCGGAGACCCAGTACTTC
CASSLPGSETQYF
>TRBJ2-1|15|TRBD2|TRBV29-1|-
TGCAGCGTCGACGGGACTAGCGACTCCTACAATGAGCAGTTCTTC
CSVDGTSDSYNEQFF
>TRBJ2-7|13|-|TRBV7-9|once
TGTGCCAGCAGCTTTGCCAGCGCGTCCGAGCAGTACTTC
CASSFASASEQYF
>TRBJ2-7|13|TRBD2|TRBV5-1|-
TGCGCCTCCCGGGAGGCTGAGACGGTAGAGCAGTACTTC
CASREAETVEQYF
>TRBJ2-7|17|-|TRBV14|-
TGTGCCAGCAGCCAAATCGCCGGGACTTTTCACTCCTACGAGCAGTACTTC
CASSQIAGTFHSYEQYF
>TRBJ2-7|18|-|TRBV4-3|-
TGCGCCAGCAGCCAAGATTGGGATCCGCTAGCGCCAAGTTACGAGCAGTACTTC
CASSQDWDPLAPSYEQYF
>TRBJ1-2|12|-|TRBV30|-
TGTGCCTGGAGAGAGAAATACTATGGCTACACCTTC
CAWREKYYGYTF
>TRBJ2-5|16|TRBD2|TRBV12-5|few
TGTGCTAGTGGTTTGGGGACTAGCGGGCACCAAGAGACCCAGTACTTC
CASGLGTSGHQETQYF
>TRBJ1-1|11|-|TRBV30|-
TGTGCCTGGAACATTAACACTGAAGCTTTCTTT
CAWNINTEAFF
>TRBJ2-1|15|TRBD2|TRBV6-5|-
TGTGCCAGCGGAACCGGGACTAGGCCCCCCCCTGAGCAGTTCTTC
CASGTGTRPPPEQFF
>TRBJ2-1|15|-|TRBV4-2|-
TGTGCCAGCAGCCGTGGACTAGGGGGAACATATGAGCAGTTCTTC
CASSRGLGGTYEQFF
>TRBJ2-1|15|-|TRBV19|once
TGTGCCAGTAAAATCCGGGACTCTTCCTACAATGAGCAGTTCTTC
CASKIRDSSYNEQFF
>TRBJ2-1|13|-|TRBV7-7|-
TGTGCTAGCAGCTTAGTGGAGGCGAATGAGCAGTTCTTC
CASSLVEANEQFF
>TRBJ2-1|11|-|TRBV5-6|few
TGTGCCAGCATGATGGCGGGTGAGCAGTTCTTC
CASMMAGEQFF
>TRBJ2-1|19|TRBD2|TRBV9|-
TGTGCCAGCAGCGTAGCTTTGCTAGCGGGAGGGAGCTCCTACAATGAGCAGTTCTTC
CASSVALLAGGSSYNEQFF
>TRBJ2-1|15|TRBD2|TRBV4-3|-
TGCGCCAGCAGCCAGAGAGCGGGAGAAGTCACTGAGCAGTTCTTC
CASSQRAGEVTEQFF
>TRBJ2-1|14|-|TRBV5-1|-
TGCGCCAGCAGCTTGGTACCTAGCGTCAGTGAGCAGTTCTTC
CASSLVPSVSEQFF
>TRBJ1-1|12|-|TRBV7-2|-
TGTGCCAGCAGCCAATTTGACAGGTCGGCTTTCTTT
CASSQFDRSAFF
>TRBJ2-2|10|-|TRBV29-1|-
TGCAGCGTGAGCGCCGGGGAGCTGTTTTTT
CSVSAGELFF
>TRBJ2-2|14|-|TRBV7-7|-
TGTGCTAGCAGCTTAGGTCTGAACACCGGGGAGCTGTTTTTT
CASSLGLNTGELFF